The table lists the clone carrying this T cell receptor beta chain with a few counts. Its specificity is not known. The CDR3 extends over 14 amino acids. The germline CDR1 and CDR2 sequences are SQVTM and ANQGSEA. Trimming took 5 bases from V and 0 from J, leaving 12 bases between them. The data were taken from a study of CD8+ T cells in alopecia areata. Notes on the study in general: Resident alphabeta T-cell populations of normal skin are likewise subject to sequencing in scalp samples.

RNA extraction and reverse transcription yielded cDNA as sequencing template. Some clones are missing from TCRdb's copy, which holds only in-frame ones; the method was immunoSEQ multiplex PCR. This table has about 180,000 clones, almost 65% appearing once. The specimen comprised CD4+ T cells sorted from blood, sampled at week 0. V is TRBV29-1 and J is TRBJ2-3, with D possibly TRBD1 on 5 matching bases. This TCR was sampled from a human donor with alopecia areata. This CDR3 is CSVRQGWSTDTQYF. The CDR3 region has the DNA TGCAGCGTTCGCCAGGGATGGAGCACAGATACGCAGTATTTT.